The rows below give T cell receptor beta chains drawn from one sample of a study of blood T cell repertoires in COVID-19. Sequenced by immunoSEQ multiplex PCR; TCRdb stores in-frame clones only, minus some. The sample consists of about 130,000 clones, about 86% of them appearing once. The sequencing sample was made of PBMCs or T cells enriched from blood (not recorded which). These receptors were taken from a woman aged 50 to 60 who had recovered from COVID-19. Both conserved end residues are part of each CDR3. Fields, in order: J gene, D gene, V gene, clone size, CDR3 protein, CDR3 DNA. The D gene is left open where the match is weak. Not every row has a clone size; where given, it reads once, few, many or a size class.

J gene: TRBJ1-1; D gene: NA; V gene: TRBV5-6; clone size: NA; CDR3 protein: CASSLVYRIAAEAFF; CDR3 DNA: TGTGCCAGCAGCTTGGTGTACAGGATTGCCGCTGAAGCTTTCTTT
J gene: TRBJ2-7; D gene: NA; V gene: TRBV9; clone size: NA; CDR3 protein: CASSLSRSLAGEQYF; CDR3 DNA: TGTGCCAGCAGCCTCTCCCGGTCCCTAGCCGGCGAGCAGTACTTC
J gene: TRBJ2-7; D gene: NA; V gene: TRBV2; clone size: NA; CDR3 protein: CASKNTVASYEQYF; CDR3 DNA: TGTGCCAGCAAGAACACGGTAGCGTCCTACGAGCAGTACTTC
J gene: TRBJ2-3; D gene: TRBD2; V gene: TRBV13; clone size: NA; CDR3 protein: CASSTLDPRGGENTDTQYF; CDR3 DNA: TGTGCCAGCAGCACCCTAGACCCCCGCGGGGGGGAAAACACAGATACGCAGTATTTT
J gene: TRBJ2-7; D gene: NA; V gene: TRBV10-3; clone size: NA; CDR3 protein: CAISSGGTGPYEQYF; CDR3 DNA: TGTGCCATCAGTTCTGGGGGGACTGGGCCCTACGAGCAGTACTTC
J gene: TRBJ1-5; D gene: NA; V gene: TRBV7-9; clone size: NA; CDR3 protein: CASQQGDNQPQHF; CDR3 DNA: TGTGCCAGCCAACAGGGCGATAATCAGCCCCAGCATTTT
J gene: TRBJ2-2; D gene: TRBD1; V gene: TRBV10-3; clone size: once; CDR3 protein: CAISEPDRMDTGELFF; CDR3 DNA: TGTGCCATCAGTGAGCCGGACAGGATGGACACCGGGGAGCTGTTTTTT
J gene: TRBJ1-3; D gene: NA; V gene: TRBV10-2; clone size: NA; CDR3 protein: CASRPGESGNTIYF; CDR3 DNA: TGCGCCAGCAGACCCGGGGAGTCTGGAAACACCATATATTTT
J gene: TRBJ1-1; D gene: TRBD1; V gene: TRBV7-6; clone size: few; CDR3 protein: CASSGDSNTEAFF; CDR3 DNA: TGTGCCAGCAGCGGGGACAGCAACACTGAAGCTTTCTTT
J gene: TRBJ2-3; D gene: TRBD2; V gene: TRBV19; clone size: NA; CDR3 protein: CASSPHSGVSTDTQYF; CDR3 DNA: TGTGCCAGTAGTCCTCATAGCGGGGTGAGCACAGATACGCAGTATTTT
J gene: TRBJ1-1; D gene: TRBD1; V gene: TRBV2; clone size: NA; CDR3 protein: CASNRDRGDTEAFF; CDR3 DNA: TGTGCCAGCAACCGGGACAGGGGTGACACTGAAGCTTTCTTT
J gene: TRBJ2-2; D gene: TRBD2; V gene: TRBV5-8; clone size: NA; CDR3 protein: CASTRAGDWDTGELFF; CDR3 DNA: TGTGCCAGCACCCGAGCGGGGGATTGGGACACCGGGGAGCTGTTTTTT
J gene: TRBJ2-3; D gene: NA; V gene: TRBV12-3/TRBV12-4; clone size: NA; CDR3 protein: CASSSSNTDTQYF; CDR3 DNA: TGTGCCAGCAGTTCGTCTAACACAGATACGCAGTATTTT
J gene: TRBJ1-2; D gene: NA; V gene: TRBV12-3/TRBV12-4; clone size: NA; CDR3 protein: CASTRTAYGYTF; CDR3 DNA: TGTGCCAGCACCCGGACAGCCTATGGCTACACCTTC
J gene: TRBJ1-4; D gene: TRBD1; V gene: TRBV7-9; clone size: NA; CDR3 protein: CASSWGQGANEKLFF; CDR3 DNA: TGTGCCAGCAGCTGGGGACAGGGGGCTAATGAAAAACTGTTTTTT
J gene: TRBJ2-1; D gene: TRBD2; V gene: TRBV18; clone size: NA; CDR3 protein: CASSPTSSGGAFEQFF; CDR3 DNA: TGTGCCAGCTCACCTACTTCCAGCGGGGGGGCCTTTGAGCAGTTCTTC
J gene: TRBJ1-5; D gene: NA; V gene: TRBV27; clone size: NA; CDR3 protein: CASTISGGGQPQHF; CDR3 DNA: TGTGCCAGCACCATTTCGGGGGGGGGACAGCCCCAGCATTTT
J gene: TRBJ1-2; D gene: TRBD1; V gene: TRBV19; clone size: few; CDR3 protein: CASSIPQTGGGGYTF; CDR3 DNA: TGTGCCAGTAGTATCCCTCAGACAGGGGGCGGTGGCTACACCTTC
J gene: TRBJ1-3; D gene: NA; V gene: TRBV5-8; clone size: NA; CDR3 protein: CASSLRTVSGNTIYF; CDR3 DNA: TGTGCCAGCAGCCTGCGGACAGTCTCTGGAAACACCATATATTTT
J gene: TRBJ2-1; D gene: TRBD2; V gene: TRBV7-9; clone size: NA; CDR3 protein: CASSFIREAEQFF; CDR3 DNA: TGTGCCAGCAGCTTCATACGGGAGGCTGAGCAGTTCTTC
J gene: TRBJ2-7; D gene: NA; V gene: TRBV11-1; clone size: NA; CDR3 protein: CASSLNAGSYEQYF; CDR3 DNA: TGTGCCAGCAGCTTAAATGCCGGTTCCTACGAGCAGTACTTC
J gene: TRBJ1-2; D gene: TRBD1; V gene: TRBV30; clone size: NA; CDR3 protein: CAWDEQGTYGYTF; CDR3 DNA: TGTGCCTGGGACGAACAGGGGACCTATGGCTACACCTTC
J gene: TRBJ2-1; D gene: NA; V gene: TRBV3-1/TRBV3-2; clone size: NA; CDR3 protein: CASSQNGGLYNEQFF; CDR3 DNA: TGTGCCAGCAGCCAAAACGGGGGGCTCTACAATGAGCAGTTCTTC
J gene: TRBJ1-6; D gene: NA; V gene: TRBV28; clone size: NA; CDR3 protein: CASSFSGRTINSPLHF; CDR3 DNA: TGTGCCAGCAGTTTTTCCGGTAGAACTATTAATTCACCCCTCCACTTT
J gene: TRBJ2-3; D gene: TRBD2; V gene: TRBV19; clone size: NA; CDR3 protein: CASSTGLFSGGAPDTQYF; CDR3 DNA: TGTGCCAGTAGTACCGGATTGTTTAGCGGGGGGGCCCCAGATACGCAGTATTTT
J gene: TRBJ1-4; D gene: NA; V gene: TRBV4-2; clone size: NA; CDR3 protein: CASSQEGGALEKLFF; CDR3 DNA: TGTGCCAGCAGCCAAGAGGGGGGGGCTCTTGAAAAACTGTTTTTT
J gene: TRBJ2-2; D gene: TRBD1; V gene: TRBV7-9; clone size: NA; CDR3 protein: CAPRDSLAGELFF; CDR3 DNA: TGTGCCCCCCGGGACAGTCTGGCCGGGGAGCTGTTTTTT
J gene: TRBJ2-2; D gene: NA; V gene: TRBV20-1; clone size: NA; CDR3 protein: CSARETGELFF; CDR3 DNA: TGCAGTGCGCGGGAAACCGGGGAGCTGTTTTTT
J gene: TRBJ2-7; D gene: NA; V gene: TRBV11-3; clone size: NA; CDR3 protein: CASSLVVDSSYEQYF; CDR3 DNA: TGTGCCAGCAGCTTAGTAGTGGACAGTTCCTACGAGCAGTACTTC
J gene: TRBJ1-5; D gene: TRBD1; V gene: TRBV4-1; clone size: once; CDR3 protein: CASSPWTGGSNQPQHF; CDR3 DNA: TGCGCCAGCAGCCCCTGGACAGGGGGGAGCAATCAGCCCCAGCATTTT
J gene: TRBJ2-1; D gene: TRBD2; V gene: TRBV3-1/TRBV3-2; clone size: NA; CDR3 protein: CASSQAGGRSYNEQFF; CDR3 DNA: TGTGCCAGCAGCCAGGCGGGGGGTCGCTCCTACAATGAGCAGTTCTTC
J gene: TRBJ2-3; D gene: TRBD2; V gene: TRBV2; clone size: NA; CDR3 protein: CASIPKGKRGGVVTDTQYF; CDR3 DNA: TGTGCCAGCATCCCAAAGGGCAAGCGGGGGGGCGTCGTCACAGATACGCAGTATTTT
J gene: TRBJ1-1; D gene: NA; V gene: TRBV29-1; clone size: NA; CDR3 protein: CSVVGALAPEAFF; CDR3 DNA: TGCAGCGTTGTGGGGGCGCTCGCACCTGAAGCTTTCTTT
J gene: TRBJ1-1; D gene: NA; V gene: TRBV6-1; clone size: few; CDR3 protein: CASSEAYGYTEAFF; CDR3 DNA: TGTGCCAGCAGTGAAGCTTACGGGTACACTGAAGCTTTCTTT
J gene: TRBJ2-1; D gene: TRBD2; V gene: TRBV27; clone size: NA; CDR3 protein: CASSFGGGYNEQFF; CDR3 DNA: TGTGCCAGCAGTTTCGGGGGGGGGTACAATGAGCAGTTCTTC
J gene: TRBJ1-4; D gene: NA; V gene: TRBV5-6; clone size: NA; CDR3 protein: CASSRRGVVGNEKLFF; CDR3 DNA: TGTGCCAGCAGCCGCCGGGGGGTTGTCGGTAATGAAAAACTGTTTTTT
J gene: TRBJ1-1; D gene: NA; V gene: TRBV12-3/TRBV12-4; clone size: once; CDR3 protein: CASSFTAGTEAFF; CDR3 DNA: TGTGCCAGCAGTTTCACCGCCGGGACTGAAGCTTTCTTT
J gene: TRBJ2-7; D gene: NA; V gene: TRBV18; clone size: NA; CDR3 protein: CASSPKSQTGQSYEQYF; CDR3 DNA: TGTGCCAGCTCACCGAAATCCCAAACAGGACAGAGCTACGAGCAGTACTTC
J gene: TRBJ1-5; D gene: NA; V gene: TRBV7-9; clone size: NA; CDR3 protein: CASSLVGGENQPQHF; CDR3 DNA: TGTGCCAGCAGCTTAGTGGGGGGAGAGAATCAGCCCCAGCATTTT
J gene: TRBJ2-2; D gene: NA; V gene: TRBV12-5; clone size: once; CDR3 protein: CASGLWQGNTGELFF; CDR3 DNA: TGTGCTAGTGGTTTGTGGCAGGGGAACACCGGGGAGCTGTTTTTT
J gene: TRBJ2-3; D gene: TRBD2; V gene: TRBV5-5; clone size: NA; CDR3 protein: CASSPRGRLAGVNVTDTQYF; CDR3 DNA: TGTGCCAGCAGCCCCAGGGGAAGACTAGCGGGGGTGAATGTTACAGATACGCAGTATTTT
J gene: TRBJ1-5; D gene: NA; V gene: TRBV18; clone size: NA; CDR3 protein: CASSPRDGNQPQHF; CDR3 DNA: TGTGCCAGCTCACCCAGGGATGGCAATCAGCCCCAGCATTTT
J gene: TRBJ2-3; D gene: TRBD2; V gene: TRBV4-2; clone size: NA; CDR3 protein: CASSPLSGEVNTQYF; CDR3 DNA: TGTGCCAGCAGCCCCCTTAGCGGGGAGGTGAATACGCAGTATTTT
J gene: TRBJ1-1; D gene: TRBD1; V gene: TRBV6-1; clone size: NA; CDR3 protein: CASSENRGLGTEAFF; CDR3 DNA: TGTGCCAGCAGTGAAAACAGGGGCCTTGGCACTGAAGCTTTCTTT
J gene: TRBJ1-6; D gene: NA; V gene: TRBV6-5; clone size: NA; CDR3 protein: CASSYSGQTNSPLHF; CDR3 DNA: TGTGCCAGCAGTTACTCGGGGCAGACGAATTCACCCCTCCACTTT
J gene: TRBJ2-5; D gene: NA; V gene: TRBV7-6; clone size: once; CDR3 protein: CASSLVLPNTQETQYF; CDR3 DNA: TGTGCCAGCAGCTTAGTTCTACCGAATACCCAAGAGACCCAGTACTTC
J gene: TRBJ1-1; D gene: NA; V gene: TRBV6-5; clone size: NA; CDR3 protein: CASSSPGGESAEAFF; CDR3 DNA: TGTGCCAGCAGTTCCCCGGGCGGGGAGTCCGCTGAAGCTTTCTTT
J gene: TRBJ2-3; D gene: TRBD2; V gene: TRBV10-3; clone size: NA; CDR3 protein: CAISDLAGKNTQYF; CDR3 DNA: TGTGCCATCAGTGACCTAGCGGGGAAAAATACGCAGTATTTT
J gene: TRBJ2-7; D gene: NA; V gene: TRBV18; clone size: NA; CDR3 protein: CASSPRDSSRYEQYF; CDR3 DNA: TGTGCCAGCTCACCACGGGACTCCTCCCGATACGAGCAGTACTTC
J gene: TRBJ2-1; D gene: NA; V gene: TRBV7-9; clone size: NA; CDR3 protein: CASSIQGLSNEQFF; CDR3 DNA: TGTGCCAGCAGCATCCAGGGCCTATCGAATGAGCAGTTCTTC
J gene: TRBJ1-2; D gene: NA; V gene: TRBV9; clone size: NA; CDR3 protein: CASSVGSGYGYTF; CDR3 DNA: TGTGCCAGCAGCGTAGGGTCGGGCTATGGCTACACCTTC